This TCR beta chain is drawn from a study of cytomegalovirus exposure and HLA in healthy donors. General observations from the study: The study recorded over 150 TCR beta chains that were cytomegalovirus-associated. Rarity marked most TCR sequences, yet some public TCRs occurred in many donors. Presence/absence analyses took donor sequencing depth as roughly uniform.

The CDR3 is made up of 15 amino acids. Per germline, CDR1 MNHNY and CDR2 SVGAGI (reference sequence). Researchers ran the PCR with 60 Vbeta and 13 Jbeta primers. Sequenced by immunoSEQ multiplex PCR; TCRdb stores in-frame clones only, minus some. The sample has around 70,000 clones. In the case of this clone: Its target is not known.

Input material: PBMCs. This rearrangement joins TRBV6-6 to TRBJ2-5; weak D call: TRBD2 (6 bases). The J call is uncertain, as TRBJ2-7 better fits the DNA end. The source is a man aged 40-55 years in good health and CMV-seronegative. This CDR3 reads CASSTLANDPYEQYF. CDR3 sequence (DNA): TGTGCCAGCAGTACTCTAGCGAACGATCCCTACGAGCAGTACTTC.